The clone carrying this T cell receptor (beta chain) appeared once. Its antigen is currently unknown. The data were obtained in a study of cytomegalovirus exposure and HLA in healthy donors. Study-wide background: A prior analysis found roughly 110 million unique TCR beta sequences from roughly 180 million T cells. Study outcomes and limitations: Most CMV-associated TCR beta chains appeared HLA-restricted in a later analysis. Later genetic work tied a missense DCLRE1C variant to beta-chain V and J trimming. In a later analysis, at a false discovery rate of 0.05, 16,951 TCR beta sequences were associated with HLA alleles.

The germline V gene encodes CDR1 SGHNT and CDR2 YYREEE (reference sequence). V was shortened by 0 bases and J by 5 bases, with 14 bases between the two germline ends. The CDR3 runs 15 residues. The PCR ran on 60 Vbeta and 13 Jbeta primers. TCRdb's copy holds only in-frame clones and misses some; the assay was immunoSEQ multiplex PCR. The table includes over 200,000 clones, approximately 82% detected once. The source of this sequence is a woman in her thirties or forties in good health and CMV-seronegative. Material for sequencing was PBMCs. The chain joins TRBV5-4 to TRBJ2-5; possible D gene TRBD2, 5 bases. In DNA, the CDR3 is TGTGCCAGCAGCTTGGGGTTGTGGGAGAGGGAGACCCAGTACTTC. It yields the protein CASSLGLWERETQYF. Full variable domain (rest looked up from reference TRBV5-4 and TRBJ2-5): ETGVTQSPTHLIKTRGQQVTLRCSSQSGHNTVSWYQQALGQGPQFIFQYYREEENGRGNFPPRFSGLQFPNYSSELNVNALELDDSALYLCASSLGLWERETQYFGPGTRLLVL.